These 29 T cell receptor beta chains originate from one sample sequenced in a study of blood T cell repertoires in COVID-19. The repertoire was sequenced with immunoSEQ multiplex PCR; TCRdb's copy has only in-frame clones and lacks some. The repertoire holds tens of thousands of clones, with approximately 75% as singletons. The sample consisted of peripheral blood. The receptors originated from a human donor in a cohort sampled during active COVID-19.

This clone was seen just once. CDR3 loop: CASSLAPGGANSPLHF. The CDR3 coding sequence is TGTGCCAGCAGCTTAGCCCCGGGGGGGGCTAATTCACCCCTCCACTTT. The V call is TRBV7-6, the J call TRBJ1-6; D is possibly TRBD1 (6 bases). Per germline, CDR1 SGHVS and CDR2 FNYEAQ. CDR3 length: 16 amino acids. Trimming left V 0 bases short and J 6 bases short, with 12 bases between.

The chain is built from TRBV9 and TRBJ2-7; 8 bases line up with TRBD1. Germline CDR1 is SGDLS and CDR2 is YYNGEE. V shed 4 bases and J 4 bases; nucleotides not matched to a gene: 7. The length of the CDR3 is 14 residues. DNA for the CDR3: TGTGCCAGCAGCCCCGAGGACAGGGCGTACGAGCAGTACTTC. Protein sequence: CASSPEDRAYEQYF. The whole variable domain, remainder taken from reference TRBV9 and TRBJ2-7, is DSGVTQTPKHLITATGQRVTLRCSPRSGDLSVYWYQQSLDQGLQFLIQYYNGEERAKGNILERFSAQQFPDLHSELNLSSLELGDSALYFCASSPEDRAYEQYFGPGTRLTVT.

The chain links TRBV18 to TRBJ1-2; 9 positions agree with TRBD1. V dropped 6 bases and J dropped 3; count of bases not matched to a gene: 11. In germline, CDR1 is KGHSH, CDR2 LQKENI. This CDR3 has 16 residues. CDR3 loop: CASSRTGGAGDYGYTF. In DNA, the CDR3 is TGTGCCAGCTCCCGCACAGGGGGCGCGGGGGACTATGGCTACACCTTC.

DNA of the CDR3: TGTGCCAGCTCACCACCAGCCCAGAACACTGAAGCTTTCTTT. Translation gives CASSPPAQNTEAFF. This chain connects TRBV18 to TRBJ1-1; D is undetermined. V gave up 0 bases and J gave up 1 base, with 6 bases separating them. The CDR3 covers 14 residues. Germline CDR1 reads KGHSH; CDR2 reads LQKENI.

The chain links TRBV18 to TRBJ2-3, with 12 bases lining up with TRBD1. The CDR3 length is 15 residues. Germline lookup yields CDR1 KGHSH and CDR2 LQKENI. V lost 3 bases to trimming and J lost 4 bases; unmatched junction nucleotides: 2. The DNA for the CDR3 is TGTGCCAGCTCACCTGGGACAGGGGGCTCAGATACGCAGTATTTT. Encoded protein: CASSPGTGGSDTQYF.

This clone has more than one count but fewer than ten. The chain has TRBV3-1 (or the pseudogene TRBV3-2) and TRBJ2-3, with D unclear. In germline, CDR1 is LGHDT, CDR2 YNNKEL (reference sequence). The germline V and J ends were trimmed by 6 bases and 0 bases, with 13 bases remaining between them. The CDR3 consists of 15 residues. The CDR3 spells CASRVRRYSTDTQYF. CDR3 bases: TGTGCCAGCAGAGTAAGGAGATATAGCACAGATACGCAGTATTTT.

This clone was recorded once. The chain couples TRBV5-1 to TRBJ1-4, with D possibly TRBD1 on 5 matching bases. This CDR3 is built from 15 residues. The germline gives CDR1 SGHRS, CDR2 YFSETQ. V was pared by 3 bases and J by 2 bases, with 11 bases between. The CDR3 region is CASSWGDRTNEKLFF. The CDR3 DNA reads TGCGCCAGCAGCTGGGGGGATCGCACTAATGAAAAACTGTTTTTT.

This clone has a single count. The CDR3 nucleotides read TGTGCCATTCGGACACACTCCTACGAGCAGTACTTC. Protein product: CAIRTHSYEQYF. This chain joins TRBV30 and TRBJ2-7; D is possibly TRBD1 (5 bases). In germline, CDR1 is GTSNPN, CDR2 SVGIG (reference sequence). Trimming cost V 8 bases and J 0 bases, with 11 bases left between them. The CDR3 runs 12 residues.

CDR3 amino acids: CASSYSTGGHGYTF. The CDR3 nucleotides are TGTGCCAGCAGTTACTCGACAGGGGGACATGGCTACACCTTC. J is TRBJ1-2 and V is TRBV6-6; TRBD1 matches at 9 bases. The length of the CDR3 is 14 residues. Unmatched junction bases numbered 2, after V lost 0 bases and J lost 6 bases. Germline V gene data show CDR1 as MNHNY and CDR2 as SVGAGI (reference sequence).

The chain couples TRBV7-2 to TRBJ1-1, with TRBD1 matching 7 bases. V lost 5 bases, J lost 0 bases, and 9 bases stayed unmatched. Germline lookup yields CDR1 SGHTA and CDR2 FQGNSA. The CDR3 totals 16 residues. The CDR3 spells CASSLGQLFMNTEAFF. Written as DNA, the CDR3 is TGTGCCAGCAGCCTGGGACAGTTATTCATGAACACTGAAGCTTTCTTT.

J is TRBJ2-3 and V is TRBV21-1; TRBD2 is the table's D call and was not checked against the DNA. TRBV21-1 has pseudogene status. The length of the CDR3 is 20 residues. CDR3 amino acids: CASSKVRLAGGRPSTDTQYF. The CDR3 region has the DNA TGTGCCAGCAGCAAAGTTCGGCTAGCGGGGGGTCGGCCCAGCACAGATACGCAGTATTTT.

The CDR3 spells CASRETRLGTDTQYF. The CDR3 DNA reads TGTGCCAGCAGAGAGACAAGATTAGGCACAGATACGCAGTATTTT. This chain connects TRBV2 to TRBJ2-3; D is uncertain. Germline assignment: CDR1 SNHLY and CDR2 FYNNEI. V lost 6 bases, J lost 1 base, and 14 bases lay in between. The CDR3 contains 15 residues. The variable domain in full, with the rest retrieved from reference TRBV2 and TRBJ2-3, is EPEVTQTPSHQVTQMGQEVILRCVPISNHLYFYWYRQILGQKVEFLVSFYNNEISEKSEIFDDQFSVERPDGSNFTLKIRSTKLEDSAMYFCASRETRLGTDTQYFGPGTRLTVL.

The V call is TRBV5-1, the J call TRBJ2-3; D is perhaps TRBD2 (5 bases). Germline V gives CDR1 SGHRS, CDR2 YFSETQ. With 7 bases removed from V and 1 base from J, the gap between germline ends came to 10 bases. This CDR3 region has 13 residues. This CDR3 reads CASGRLGTDTQYF. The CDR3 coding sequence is TGCGCCAGCGGGAGACTGGGCACAGATACGCAGTATTTT.

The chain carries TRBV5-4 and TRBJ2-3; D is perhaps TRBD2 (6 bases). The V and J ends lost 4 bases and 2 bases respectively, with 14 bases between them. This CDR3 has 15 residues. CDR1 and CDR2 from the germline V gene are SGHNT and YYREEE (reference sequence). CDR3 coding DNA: TGTGCCAGCAGCCCCGAAGGGAGGAACACAGATACGCAGTATTTT. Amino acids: CASSPEGRNTDTQYF.

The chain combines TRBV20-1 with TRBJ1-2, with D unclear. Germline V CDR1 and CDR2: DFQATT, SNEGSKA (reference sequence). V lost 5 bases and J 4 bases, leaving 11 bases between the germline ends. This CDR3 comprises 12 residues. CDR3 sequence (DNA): TGCAGTGCTCGTGGAGGAACCTATGGCTACACCTTC. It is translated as CSARGGTYGYTF.

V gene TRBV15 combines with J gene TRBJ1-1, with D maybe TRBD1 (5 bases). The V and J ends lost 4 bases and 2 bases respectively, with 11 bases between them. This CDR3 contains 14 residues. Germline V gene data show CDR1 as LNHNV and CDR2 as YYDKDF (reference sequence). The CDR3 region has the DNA TGTGCCACCAGCATCGGGGGGGGAAACACTGAAGCTTTCTTT. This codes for CATSIGGGNTEAFF.

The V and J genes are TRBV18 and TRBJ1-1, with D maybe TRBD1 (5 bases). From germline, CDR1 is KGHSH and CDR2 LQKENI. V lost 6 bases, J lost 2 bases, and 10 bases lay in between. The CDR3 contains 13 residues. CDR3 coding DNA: TGTGCCAGCTCGCCTGACAGTAACACTGAAGCTTTCTTT. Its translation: CASSPDSNTEAFF.

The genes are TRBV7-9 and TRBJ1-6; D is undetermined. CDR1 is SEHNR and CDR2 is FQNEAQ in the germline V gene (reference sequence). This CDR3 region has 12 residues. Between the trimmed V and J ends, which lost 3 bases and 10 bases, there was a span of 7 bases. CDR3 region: CASSFGESPLHF. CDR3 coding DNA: TGTGCCAGCAGCTTCGGGGAGTCACCCCTCCACTTT. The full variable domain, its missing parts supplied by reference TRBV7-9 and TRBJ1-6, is DTGVSQNPRHKITKRGQNVTFRCDPISEHNRLYWYRQTLGQGPEFLTYFQNEAQLEKSRLLSDRFSAERPKGSFSTLEIQRTEQGDSAMYLCASSFGESPLHFGNGTRLTVT.

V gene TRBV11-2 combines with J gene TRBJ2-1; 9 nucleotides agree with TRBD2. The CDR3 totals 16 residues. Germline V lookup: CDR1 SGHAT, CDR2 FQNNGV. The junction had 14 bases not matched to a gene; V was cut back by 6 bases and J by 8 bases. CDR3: CASSRTSGFTVYEQFF. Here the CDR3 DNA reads TGTGCCAGCAGTCGAACTAGCGGGTTCACGGTGTATGAGCAGTTCTTC.

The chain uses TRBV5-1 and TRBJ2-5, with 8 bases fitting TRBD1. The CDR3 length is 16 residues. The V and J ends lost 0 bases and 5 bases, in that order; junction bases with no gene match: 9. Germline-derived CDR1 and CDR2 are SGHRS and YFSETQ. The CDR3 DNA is TGCGCCAGCAGCTTGGCAATTCAGGGGGCTCGGGAGACCCAGTACTTC. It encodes CASSLAIQGARETQYF. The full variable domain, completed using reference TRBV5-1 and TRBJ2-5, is KAGVTQTPRYLIKTRGQQVTLSCSPISGHRSVSWYQQTPGQGLQFLFEYFSETQRNKGNFPGRFSGRQFSNSRSEMNVSTLELGDSALYLCASSLAIQGARETQYFGPGTRLLVL.

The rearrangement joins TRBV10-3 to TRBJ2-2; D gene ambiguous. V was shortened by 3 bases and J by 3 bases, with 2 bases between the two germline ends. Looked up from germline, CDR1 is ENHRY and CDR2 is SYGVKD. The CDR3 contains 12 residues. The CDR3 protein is CAISDDTGELFF. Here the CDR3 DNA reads TGTGCCATCAGTGACGACACCGGGGAGCTGTTTTTT.

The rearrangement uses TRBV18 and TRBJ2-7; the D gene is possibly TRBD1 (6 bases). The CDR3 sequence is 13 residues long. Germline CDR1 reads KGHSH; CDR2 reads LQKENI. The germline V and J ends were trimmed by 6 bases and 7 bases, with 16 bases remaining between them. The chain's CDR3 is CASSGQTEGEQYF. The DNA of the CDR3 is TGTGCCAGCTCCGGACAGACCGAAGGGGAGCAGTACTTC.

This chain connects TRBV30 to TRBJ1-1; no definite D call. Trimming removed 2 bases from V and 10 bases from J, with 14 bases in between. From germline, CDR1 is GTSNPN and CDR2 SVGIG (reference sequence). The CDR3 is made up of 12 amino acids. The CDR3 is CAWSPTSGLAFF. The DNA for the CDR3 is TGTGCCTGGAGTCCTACCAGTGGGCTAGCTTTCTTT.

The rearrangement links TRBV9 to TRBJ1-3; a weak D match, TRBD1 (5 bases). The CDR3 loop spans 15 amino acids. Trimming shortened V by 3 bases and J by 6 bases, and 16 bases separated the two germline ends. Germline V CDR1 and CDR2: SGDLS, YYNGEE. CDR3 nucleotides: TGTGCCAGCAGCGCCGACCCGGGGGGGGAAAACACCATATATTTT. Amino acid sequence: CASSADPGGENTIYF.

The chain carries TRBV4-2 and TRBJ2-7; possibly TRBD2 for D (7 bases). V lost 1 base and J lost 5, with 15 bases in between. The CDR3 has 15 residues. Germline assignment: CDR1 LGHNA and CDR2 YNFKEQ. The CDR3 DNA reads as TGTGCCAGCAGCCAAGTGGGGGGGGGCAGGGACGAGCAGTACTTC. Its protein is CASSQVGGGRDEQYF.

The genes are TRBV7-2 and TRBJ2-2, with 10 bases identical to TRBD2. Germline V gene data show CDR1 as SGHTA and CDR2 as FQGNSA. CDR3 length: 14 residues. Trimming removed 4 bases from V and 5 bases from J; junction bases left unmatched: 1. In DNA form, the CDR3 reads TGTGCCAGCAGCTGGGGACTAGCGACCGGGGAGCTGTTTTTT. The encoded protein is CASSWGLATGELFF.

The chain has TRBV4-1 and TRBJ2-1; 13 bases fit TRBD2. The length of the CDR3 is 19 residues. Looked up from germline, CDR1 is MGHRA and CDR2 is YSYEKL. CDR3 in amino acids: CPTPRLPGLAGRSYNEQFF. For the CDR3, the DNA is TGCCCCACCCCCCGACTCCCGGGACTAGCGGGGCGCTCCTACAATGAGCAGTTCTTC.

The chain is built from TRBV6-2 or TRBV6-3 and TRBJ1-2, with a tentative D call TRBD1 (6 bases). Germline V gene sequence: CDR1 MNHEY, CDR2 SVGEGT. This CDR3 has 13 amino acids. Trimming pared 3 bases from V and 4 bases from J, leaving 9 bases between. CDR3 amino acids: CASSYQDSYGYTF. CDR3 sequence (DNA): TGTGCCAGCAGTTATCAGGACAGCTATGGCTACACCTTC.

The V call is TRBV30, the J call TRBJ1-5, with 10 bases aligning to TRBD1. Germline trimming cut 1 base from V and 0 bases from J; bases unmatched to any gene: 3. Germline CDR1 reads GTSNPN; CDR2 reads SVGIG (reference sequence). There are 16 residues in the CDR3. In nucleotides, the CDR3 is TGTGCCTGGAGTGGGACAGGGGGGTATAGCAATCAGCCCCAGCATTTT. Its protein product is CAWSGTGGYSNQPQHF.